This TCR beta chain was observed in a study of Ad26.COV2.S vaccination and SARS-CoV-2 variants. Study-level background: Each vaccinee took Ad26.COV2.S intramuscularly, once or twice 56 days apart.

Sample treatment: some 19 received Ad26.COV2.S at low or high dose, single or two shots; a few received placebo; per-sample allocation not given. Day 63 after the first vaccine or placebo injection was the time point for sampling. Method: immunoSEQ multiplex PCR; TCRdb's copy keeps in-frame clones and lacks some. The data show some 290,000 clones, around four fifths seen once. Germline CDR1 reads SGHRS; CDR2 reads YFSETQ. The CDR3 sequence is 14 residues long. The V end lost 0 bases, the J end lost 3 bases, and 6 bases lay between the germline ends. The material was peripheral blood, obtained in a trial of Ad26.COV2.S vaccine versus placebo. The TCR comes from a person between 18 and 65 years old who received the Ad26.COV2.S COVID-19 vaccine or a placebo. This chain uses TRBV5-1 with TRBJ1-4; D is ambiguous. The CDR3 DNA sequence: TGCGCCAGCAGCTTGGACGCCCCTAATGAAAAACTGTTTTTT. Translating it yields CASSLDAPNEKLFF.